The TCR beta chain under discussion was sequenced for a study of CD4+ T cells in melanoma. Study results and caveats: Reportedly, melanoma neoantigen-specific CD4+ T cells showed varied differentiation states. CD8+ T cell, macrophage and B cell function reportedly correlated with neoantigen-specific CD4+ T cells.

The CDR3 length is 13 residues. V shed 5 bases and J 11 bases; nucleotides not matched to a gene: 9. Germline V gene sequence: CDR1 LNHDA, CDR2 SQIVND (reference sequence). TCRdb keeps only in-frame clones here, not all; method: immunoSEQ multiplex PCR. The table shows roughly 54,000 clones, with about 91% occurring only once. About this clone itself: The antigen remains unidentified.

This TCR derives from a human donor with melanoma. V is TRBV19 and J is TRBJ1-1, with 9 nucleotides matching TRBD1. The specimen sequenced was peripheral blood. The DNA of the CDR3 is TGTGCCAGTAGTGTGGGACAGGGTCGGGAGGCTTTCTTT. This gives the protein CASSVGQGREAFF.